This paragraph covers one T cell receptor (beta chain) sequence. The source of the sample is a study of blood T cell repertoires in COVID-19. Study-wide background: The study drew acute and convalescent COVID-19 samples from the United States, Italy and Spain. PBMCs, B-cell-depleted T cells, or T cells were the source of the cDNA or gDNA that made up the material.

The CDR3 spans 15 residues. CDR1 SQVTM and CDR2 ANQGSEA come from the germline V gene. The junction had 3 bases not matched to a gene; V was cut back by 3 bases and J by 3 bases. Source study methods: Counts of nucleated cells, estimated from reference gene primer amplification, were obtained. Sequencing was performed with immunoSEQ multiplex PCR; in TCRdb, only in-frame clones are kept and a portion is missing. D and trimming were read from the DNA, whereas the V and J calls and clone size are those reported in that table. Of roughly 100,000 clones listed, around 81% are singletons. This sequence joins TRBV29-1 and TRBJ2-1, with TRBD1 matching 12 bases. This clonotype was obtained from an elderly man with acute or convalescent COVID-19. The sample comprised peripheral blood. CDR3 bases: TGCAGCGTTGACGGGACAGGGGGCATCTACAATGAGCAGTTCTTC. Residues: CSVDGTGGIYNEQFF.